The subject of this entry is one TCR beta chain. Trimming removed 5 bases at V and 5 bases at J, with 9 bases between. The CDR3 is 13 amino acids. CDR1 is MNHEY and CDR2 is SVGAGI in the germline V gene. This record comes from a study of graft-versus-host responses after intestinal transplantation. The wider study: Each recipient received anti-thymocyte globulin induction, then tacrolimus and steroids for 3 to 4 years. Study conclusions and caveats: Some GvH clones appeared in ileal mucosa or blood before recipient bone marrow.

Method: immunoSEQ multiplex PCR; TCRdb's copy keeps in-frame clones and lacks some. The repertoire holds under 20,000 clones, with 38% as singletons. Approximately 200,000 CFSE-labeled responder cells were plated with approximately 200,000 irradiated, violet-dye-labeled stimulator cells. After mixed lymphocyte reaction, dividing CD4+ and CD8+ responder T cells were sorted. This TCR was sampled from a human patient who received an intestinal transplant. The rearrangement joins TRBV6-5 to TRBJ2-2, with D perhaps matching TRBD2 (6 bases). This material consisted of alloreactive CD4+ T cells from a mixed lymphocyte reaction culture, taken before intestinal transplant. Specified subset: CFSE-low proliferating T cells sorted from approximately 6-day pre-transplant mixed lymphocyte reaction (GvH or HvG direction). The CDR3 sequence is CASSLRGTGELFF. Written as DNA, the CDR3 is TGTGCCAGCAGTCTCCGGGGGACCGGGGAGCTGTTTTTT.